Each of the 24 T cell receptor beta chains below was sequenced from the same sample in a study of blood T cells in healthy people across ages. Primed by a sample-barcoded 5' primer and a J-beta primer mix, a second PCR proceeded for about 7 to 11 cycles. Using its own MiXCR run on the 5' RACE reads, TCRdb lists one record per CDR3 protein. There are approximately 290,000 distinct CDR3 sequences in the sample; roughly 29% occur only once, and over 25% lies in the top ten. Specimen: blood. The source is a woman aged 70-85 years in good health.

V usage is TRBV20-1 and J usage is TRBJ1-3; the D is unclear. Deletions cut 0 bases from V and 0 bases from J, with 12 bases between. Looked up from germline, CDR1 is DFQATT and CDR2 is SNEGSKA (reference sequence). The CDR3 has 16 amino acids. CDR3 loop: CSARDAAVSSGNTIYF. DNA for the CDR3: TGCAGTGCTAGAGATGCGGCGGTGAGCTCTGGAAACACCATATATTTT.

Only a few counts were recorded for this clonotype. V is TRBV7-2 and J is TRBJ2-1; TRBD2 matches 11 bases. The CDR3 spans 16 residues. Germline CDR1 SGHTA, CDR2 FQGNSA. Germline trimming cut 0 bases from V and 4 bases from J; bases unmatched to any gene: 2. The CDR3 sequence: CASSLAGTSGYNEQFF. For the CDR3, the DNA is TGTGCCAGCAGCTTAGCCGGGACTAGCGGTTACAATGAGCAGTTCTTC. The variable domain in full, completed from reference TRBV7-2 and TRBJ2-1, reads GAGVSQSPSNKVTEKGKDVELRCDPISGHTALYWYRQSLGQGLEFLIYFQGNSAPDKSGLPSDRFSAERTGGSVSTLTIQRTQQEDSAVYLCASSLAGTSGYNEQFFGPGTRLTVL.

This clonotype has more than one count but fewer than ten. The CDR3 is CASLPRGGGGYTF. In DNA form, the CDR3 reads TGTGCCAGCTTACCGAGGGGGGGCGGTGGCTACACCTTC. The chain combines TRBV7-8 with TRBJ1-2, with D maybe TRBD1 (6 bases). Germline V lookup: CDR1 SGHVS, CDR2 FQNEAQ. There are 13 residues in the CDR3. Trimming removed 8 bases at V and 7 bases at J, with 17 bases between.

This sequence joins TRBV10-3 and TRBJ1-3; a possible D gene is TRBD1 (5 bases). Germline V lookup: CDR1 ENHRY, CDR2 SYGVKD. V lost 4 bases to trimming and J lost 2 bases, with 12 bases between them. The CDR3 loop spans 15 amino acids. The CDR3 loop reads CAISGRGKAGNTIYF. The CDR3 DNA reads TGTGCCATCAGTGGTCGGGGGAAGGCTGGAAACACCATATATTTT.

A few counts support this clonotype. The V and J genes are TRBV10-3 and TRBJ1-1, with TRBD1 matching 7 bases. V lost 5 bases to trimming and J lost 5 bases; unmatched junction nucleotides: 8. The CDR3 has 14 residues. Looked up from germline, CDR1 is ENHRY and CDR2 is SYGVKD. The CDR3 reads CAISRQGGETEAFF. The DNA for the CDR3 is TGTGCCATCAGTCGACAGGGAGGGGAAACTGAAGCTTTCTTT.

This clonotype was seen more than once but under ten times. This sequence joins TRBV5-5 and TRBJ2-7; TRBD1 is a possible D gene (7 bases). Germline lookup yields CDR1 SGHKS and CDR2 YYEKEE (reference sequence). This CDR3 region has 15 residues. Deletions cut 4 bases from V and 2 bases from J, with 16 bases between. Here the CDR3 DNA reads TGTGCCAGCAGCCGTGGGGGGACAGAGACCTACGAGCAGTACTTC. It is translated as CASSRGGTETYEQYF.

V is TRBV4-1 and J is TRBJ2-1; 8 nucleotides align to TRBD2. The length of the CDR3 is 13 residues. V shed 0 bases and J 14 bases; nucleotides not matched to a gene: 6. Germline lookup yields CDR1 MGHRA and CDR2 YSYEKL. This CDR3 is CASSQEWRGDEFF. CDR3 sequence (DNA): TGCGCCAGCAGCCAAGAGTGGCGGGGGGACGAGTTCTTC.

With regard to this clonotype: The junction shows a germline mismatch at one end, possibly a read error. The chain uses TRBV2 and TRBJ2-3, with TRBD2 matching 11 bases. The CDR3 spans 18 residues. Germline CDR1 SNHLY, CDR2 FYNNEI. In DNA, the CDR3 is TGTACCAGCATCCACGGGCTAGCGGGAGGATCTAGCACAGATACGCAGTATTTT. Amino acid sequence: CTSIHGLAGGSSTDTQYF.

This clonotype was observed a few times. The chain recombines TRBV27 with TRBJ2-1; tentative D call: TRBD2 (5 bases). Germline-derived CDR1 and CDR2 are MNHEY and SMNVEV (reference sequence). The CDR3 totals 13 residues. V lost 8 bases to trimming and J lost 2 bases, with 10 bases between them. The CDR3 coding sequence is TGTGCCAGCTCGAGCGGCACCTACAATGAGCAGTTCTTC. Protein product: CASSSGTYNEQFF.

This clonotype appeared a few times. The CDR3 loop is CASSRRDRGGDTQYF. The DNA of the CDR3 is TGTGCCAGCAGCCGCCGGGACAGGGGTGGAGATACGCAGTATTTT. The chain combines TRBV7-9 with TRBJ2-3; the match to TRBD1 covers 10 bases. CDR1 is SEHNR, CDR2 FQNEAQ, per germline (reference sequence). V dropped 5 bases and J dropped 5; count of bases not matched to a gene: 7. The CDR3 sequence is 15 residues long.

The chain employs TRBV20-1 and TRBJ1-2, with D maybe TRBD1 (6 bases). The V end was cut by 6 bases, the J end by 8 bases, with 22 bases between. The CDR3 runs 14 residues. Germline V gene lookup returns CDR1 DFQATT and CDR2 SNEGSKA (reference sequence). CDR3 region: CSAEAGAGVGGYTF. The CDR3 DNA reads TGCAGTGCCGAGGCGGGGGCTGGGGTAGGAGGCTACACCTTC.

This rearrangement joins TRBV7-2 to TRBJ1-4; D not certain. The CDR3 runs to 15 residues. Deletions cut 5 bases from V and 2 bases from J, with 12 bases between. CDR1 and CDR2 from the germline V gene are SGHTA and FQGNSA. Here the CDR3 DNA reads TGTGCCAGCAGCAAGTTACAGCAGACTAATGAAAAACTGTTTTTT. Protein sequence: CASSKLQQTNEKLFF.

The CDR3 DNA is TGCAGCGTCGGGGGACAGGGGCAAGAGACCCAGTACTTC. It codes for CSVGGQGQETQYF. This sequence joins TRBV29-1 and TRBJ2-5; TRBD1 matches 10 bases. This CDR3 is 13 amino acids long. After removal of 6 bases from V and 2 bases from J, the junction contained 3 bases not matched to a gene. Per the germline V gene, CDR1 is SQVTM and CDR2 is ANQGSEA.

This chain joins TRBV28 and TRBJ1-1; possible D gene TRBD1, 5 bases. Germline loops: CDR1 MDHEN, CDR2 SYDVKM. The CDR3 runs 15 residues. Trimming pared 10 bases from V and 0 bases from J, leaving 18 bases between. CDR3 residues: CATQQGTGMNTEAFF. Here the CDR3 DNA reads TGTGCCACCCAACAAGGGACCGGCATGAACACTGAAGCTTTCTTT.

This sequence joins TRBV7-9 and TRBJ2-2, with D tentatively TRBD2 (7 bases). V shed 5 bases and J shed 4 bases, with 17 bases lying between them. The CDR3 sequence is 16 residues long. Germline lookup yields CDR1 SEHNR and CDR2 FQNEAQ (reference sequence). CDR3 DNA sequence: TGTGCCAGCAGCCCCGACAGTGCGGGGGCCACCGGGGAGCTGTTTTTT. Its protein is CASSPDSAGATGELFF.

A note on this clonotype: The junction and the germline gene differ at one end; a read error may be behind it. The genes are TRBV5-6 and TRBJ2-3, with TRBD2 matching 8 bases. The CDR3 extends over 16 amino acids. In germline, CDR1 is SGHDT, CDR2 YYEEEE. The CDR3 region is CASGWAGLGGADAQYF. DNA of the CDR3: TGTGCCAGCGGCTGGGCGGGACTAGGAGGCGCAGATGCGCAGTATTTT. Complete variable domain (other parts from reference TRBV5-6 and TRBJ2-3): DAGVTQSPTHLIKTRGQQVTLRCSPKSGHDTVSWYQQALGQGPQFIFQYYEEEERQRGNFPDRFSGHQFPNYSSELNVNALLLGDSALYLCASGWAGLGGADAQYFGPGTRLTVL.

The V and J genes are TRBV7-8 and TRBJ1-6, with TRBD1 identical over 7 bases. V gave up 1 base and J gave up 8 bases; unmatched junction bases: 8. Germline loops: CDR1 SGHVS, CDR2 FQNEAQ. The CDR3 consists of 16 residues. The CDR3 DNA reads TGTGCCAGCAGCTTAGAGGTAGGGGGCCGCGATTCACCCCTCCACTTT. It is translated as CASSLEVGGRDSPLHF.

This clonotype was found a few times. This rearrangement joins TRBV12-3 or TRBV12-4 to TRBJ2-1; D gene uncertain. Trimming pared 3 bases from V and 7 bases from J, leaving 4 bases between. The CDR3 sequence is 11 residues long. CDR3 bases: TGTGCCAGCAGTTTTGTGAATGAGCAGTTCTTC. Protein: CASSFVNEQFF.

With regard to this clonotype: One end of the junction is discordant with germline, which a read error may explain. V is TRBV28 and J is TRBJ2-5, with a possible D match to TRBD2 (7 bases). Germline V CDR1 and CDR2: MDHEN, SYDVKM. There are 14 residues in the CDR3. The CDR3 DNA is TGTGCCAGCAGTTTATTGTGGGGGCGGGAGACCCAGAACTTC. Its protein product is CASSLLWGRETQNF.

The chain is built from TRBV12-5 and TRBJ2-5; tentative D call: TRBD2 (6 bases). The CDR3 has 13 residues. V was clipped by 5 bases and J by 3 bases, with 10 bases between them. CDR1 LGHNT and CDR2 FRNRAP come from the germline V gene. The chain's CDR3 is CASGKGTEETQYF. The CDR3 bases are TGTGCTAGTGGTAAAGGGACTGAAGAGACCCAGTACTTC.

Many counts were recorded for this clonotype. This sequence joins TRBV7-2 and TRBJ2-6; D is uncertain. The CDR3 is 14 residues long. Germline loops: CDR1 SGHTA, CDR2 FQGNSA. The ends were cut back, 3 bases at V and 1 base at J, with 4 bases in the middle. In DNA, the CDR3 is TGTGCCAGCAGCTTGGGGTCTGGGGCCAACGTCCTGACTTTC. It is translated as CASSLGSGANVLTF.

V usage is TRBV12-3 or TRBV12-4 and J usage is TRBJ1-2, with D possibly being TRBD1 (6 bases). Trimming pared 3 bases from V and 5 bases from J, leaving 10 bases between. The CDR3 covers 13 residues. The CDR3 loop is CASSFGGRYGYTF. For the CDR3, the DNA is TGTGCCAGCAGTTTTGGGGGGCGGTATGGCTACACCTTC.

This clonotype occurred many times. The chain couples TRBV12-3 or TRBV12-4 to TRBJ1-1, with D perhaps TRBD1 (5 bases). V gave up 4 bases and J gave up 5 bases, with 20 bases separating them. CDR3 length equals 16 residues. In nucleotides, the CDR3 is TGTGCCAGCAGTTGGCTTAAGCTACAGGTCCCAACTGAAGCTTTCTTT. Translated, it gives CASSWLKLQVPTEAFF.

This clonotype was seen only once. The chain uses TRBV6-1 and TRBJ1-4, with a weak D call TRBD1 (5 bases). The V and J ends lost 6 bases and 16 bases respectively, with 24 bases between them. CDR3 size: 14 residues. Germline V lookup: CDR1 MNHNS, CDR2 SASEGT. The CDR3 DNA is TGTGCCAGCAGATCCGGGCTTTGGGACTCTGCGCCGTTTTTT. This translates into CASRSGLWDSAPFF.